The 32 T cell receptor beta chains listed next were all sequenced from one sample in a study of blood T cell repertoires in COVID-19. Assay: immunoSEQ multiplex PCR; the TCRdb copy retains only in-frame clones and omits some. The profile covers 130,000 to 150,000 clones, with 70% to 85% appearing a single time and approximately 9.1% taken by the ten largest. Sequencing was carried out using PBMCs or T cells enriched from blood (not recorded which). Every receptor here comes from a man aged 45 to 65 who had recovered from COVID-19.

J is TRBJ2-1 and V is TRBV29-1; D not resolved. There are 11 residues in the CDR3. V lost 4 bases to trimming and J lost 7 bases, with 8 bases between them. Germline V gene lookup returns CDR1 SQVTM and CDR2 ANQGSEA. CDR3 nucleotide sequence: TGCAGCGTTGTTTTCCTGAATGAGCAGTTCTTC. It yields the protein CSVVFLNEQFF.

The chain uses TRBV5-1 and TRBJ2-7; 9 bases agree with TRBD1. The ends lost 5 bases at V and 3 bases at J; junction bases unmatched: 0. Germline CDR1 reads SGHRS; CDR2 reads YFSETQ. The length of the CDR3 is 12 residues. The CDR3 nucleotides read TGCGCCAGCAGGGACAGGGGCTACGAGCAGTACTTC. Translated, it gives CASRDRGYEQYF.

The genes are TRBV7-8 and TRBJ1-5, with a tentative D call TRBD1 (5 bases). The CDR3 length is 16 residues. Per the germline V gene, CDR1 is SGHVS and CDR2 is FQNEAQ. The V end was cut by 5 bases, the J end by 2 bases, with 16 bases between. CDR3 coding DNA: TGTGCCAGCAGCCCTGGGTGGGGCGCGGGCAATCAGCCCCAGCATTTT. This gives the protein CASSPGWGAGNQPQHF.

This chain connects TRBV5-1 to TRBJ2-5; no clear D. Germline CDR1 is SGHRS and CDR2 is YFSETQ. V was trimmed by 5 bases and J by 2 bases, leaving 13 bases between them. This CDR3 region has 14 residues. In DNA form, the CDR3 reads TGCGCCAGCAGAAAAAGCCACGGGCAAGAGACCCAGTACTTC. As protein: CASRKSHGQETQYF.

The rearrangement links TRBV2 to TRBJ1-1; 7 bases match TRBD1. The J segment lost 14 bases and the V segment lost 5 bases, leaving 8 bases of the junction unmatched. The CDR3 is 11 amino acids. The germline CDR1 and CDR2 sequences are SNHLY and FYNNEI. CDR3: CASSRDRKTFF. CDR3 nucleotides: TGTGCCAGCAGTCGGGACAGAAAAACCTTCTTT.

This chain's CDR3 is CASSLGTVKTEAFF. The CDR3 DNA sequence: TGTGCCAGCAGCTTAGGTACAGTTAAGACTGAAGCTTTCTTT. The rearrangement uses TRBV11-2 and TRBJ1-1, with D uncertain. The CDR3 spans 14 residues. Deletions cut 1 base from V and 5 bases from J, with 11 bases between. Germline loops: CDR1 SGHAT, CDR2 FQNNGV.

The chain is built from TRBV6-5 and TRBJ1-1, with D perhaps matching TRBD1 (5 bases). The germline CDR1 and CDR2 sequences are MNHEY and SVGAGI. V was cut by 0 bases and J by 5 bases, with 10 bases left in between. This CDR3 is 14 amino acids long. CDR3 sequence: CASSYSGGVTEAFF. CDR3 in DNA: TGTGCCAGCAGTTACTCTGGGGGGGTAACTGAAGCTTTCTTT.

The V and J genes are TRBV7-2 and TRBJ2-1; 10 nucleotides agree with TRBD2. Trimming took 3 bases from V and 4 from J; bases not matched to a gene: 12. The CDR3 contains 18 residues. The germline gives CDR1 SGHTA, CDR2 FQGNSA. The CDR3 DNA is TGTGCCAGCAGCTTCCCATCGATTAGCGGGGGGAGATACAATGAGCAGTTCTTC. It codes for CASSFPSISGGRYNEQFF. The full variable domain, with the rest looked up from reference TRBV7-2 and TRBJ2-1, is GAGVSQSPSNKVTEKGKDVELRCDPISGHTALYWYRQSLGQGLEFLIYFQGNSAPDKSGLPSDRFSAERTGGSVSTLTIQRTQQEDSAVYLCASSFPSISGGRYNEQFFGPGTRLTVL.

The chain links TRBV29-1 to TRBJ1-1; TRBD1 might be the D (6 bases). Trimming stripped 6 bases from V and 0 bases from J, with 14 bases between. Germline V lookup: CDR1 SQVTM, CDR2 ANQGSEA. The CDR3 is 14 residues long. The CDR3 sequence: CSVARTVMNTEAFF. The CDR3 region has the DNA TGCAGCGTCGCTCGGACAGTAATGAACACTGAAGCTTTCTTT.

J is TRBJ2-7 and V is TRBV6-5, with 8 bases aligning to TRBD2. The CDR3 extends over 14 amino acids. CDR1 and CDR2 (germline): MNHEY, SVGAGI. J gave up 3 bases and V 5 bases, and 6 bases lay outside the gene matches. CDR3 sequence reads: CASSHRGGFYEQYF. DNA for the CDR3: TGTGCCAGCAGTCACCGCGGGGGGTTCTACGAGCAGTACTTC.

The CDR3 DNA is TGCGCCAGCAGCTTGTCAGGGAGGGAGACCCAGTACTTC. It specifies CASSLSGRETQYF. The J gene is TRBJ2-5, the V gene TRBV5-1, with a tentative D call TRBD2 (6 bases). CDR1 SGHRS and CDR2 YFSETQ come from the germline V gene. Trimming took off 1 base at V and 5 bases at J, with 9 bases between the two ends. This CDR3 has 13 amino acids. Supplemented by reference TRBV5-1 and TRBJ2-5, the full variable domain reads KAGVTQTPRYLIKTRGQQVTLSCSPISGHRSVSWYQQTPGQGLQFLFEYFSETQRNKGNFPGRFSGRQFSNSRSEMNVSTLELGDSALYLCASSLSGRETQYFGPGTRLLVL.

The chain links TRBV27 to TRBJ2-1, with 8 bases aligning to TRBD1. V shed 4 bases and J 4 bases; nucleotides not matched to a gene: 6. Looked up from germline, CDR1 is MNHEY and CDR2 is SMNVEV (reference sequence). This CDR3 is 15 amino acids long. CDR3 bases: TGTGCCAGCAGTTCCGGACAGGGTTCATACAATGAGCAGTTCTTC. This gives the protein CASSSGQGSYNEQFF.

Here the CDR3 reads CASSHPSTGTQYF. The CDR3 region has the DNA TGTGCCAGTAGCCACCCCTCGACAGGGACCCAGTACTTC. This rearrangement joins TRBV19 to TRBJ2-5, with D possibly being TRBD1 (6 bases). Per germline, CDR1 LNHDA and CDR2 SQIVND (reference sequence). The V end was cut by 6 bases, the J end by 7 bases, with 15 bases between. This CDR3 has 13 amino acids.

The V call is TRBV19, the J call TRBJ2-2, with D possibly matching TRBD1 (5 bases). Germline assignment: CDR1 LNHDA and CDR2 SQIVND (reference sequence). This CDR3 spans 15 amino acids. V lost 6 bases and J lost 1, with 12 bases in between. The DNA for the CDR3 is TGTGCCAGTAGGCGGAGCAGGGTGAACACCGGGGAGCTGTTTTTT. Translated: CASRRSRVNTGELFF.

The chain is built from TRBV7-9 and TRBJ2-2; 10 bases fit TRBD2. Germline V CDR1 and CDR2: SEHNR, FQNEAQ (reference sequence). The CDR3 is made up of 16 amino acids. V was clipped by 6 bases and J by 5 bases; unmatched bases: 9. The CDR3 region is CASSQGQRGGTGELFF. The CDR3 DNA is TGTGCCAGCAGTCAAGGCCAGCGGGGGGGAACCGGGGAGCTGTTTTTT.

CDR3 residues: CASSQGVQPQHF. The CDR3 DNA reads TGTGCCAGCAGTCAGGGTGTTCAGCCCCAGCATTTT. This chain uses TRBV12-3 or TRBV12-4 with TRBJ1-5, with D perhaps matching TRBD1 (5 bases). The CDR3 is made up of 12 amino acids. Trimming left V 5 bases short and J 6 bases short, with 8 bases between.

This chain joins TRBV7-2 and TRBJ2-5; 7 nucleotides agree with TRBD1. Germline V lookup: CDR1 SGHTA, CDR2 FQGNSA. The CDR3 contains 15 residues. Losses at the gene ends were 5 bases for V and 2 bases for J; bases not matched to a gene: 8. In DNA, the CDR3 is TGTGCCAGCAGCGCACAGGGGAACTTTCAAGAGACCCAGTACTTC. This translates into CASSAQGNFQETQYF.

V gene TRBV9 combines with J gene TRBJ2-3, with 9 bases matching TRBD1. The V and J ends lost 3 bases and 2 bases, in that order; junction bases with no gene match: 7. Germline assignment: CDR1 SGDLS and CDR2 YYNGEE. The CDR3 is made up of 16 amino acids. CDR3 DNA sequence: TGTGCCAGCAGCGAACCGGACAGGGGATACACAGATACGCAGTATTTT. It specifies CASSEPDRGYTDTQYF.

J is TRBJ1-4 and V is TRBV5-3; 11 nucleotides line up with TRBD1. TRBV5-3 carries the ORF label, with uncertain function. There are 19 residues in the CDR3. V lost 4 bases, J lost 7 bases, and 18 bases stayed unmatched. The CDR3 sequence: CARSANTGTGGRKGEKLFF. DNA of the CDR3: TGTGCCAGAAGCGCCAACACCGGGACAGGGGGTCGGAAGGGTGAAAAACTGTTTTTT.

CDR3 sequence: CASSESSGRGELFF. In DNA form, the CDR3 reads TGTGCCAGCAGTGAGTCGTCAGGCCGCGGGGAGCTGTTTTTT. The chain is built from TRBV25-1 and TRBJ2-2, with D unresolved. CDR3 size: 14 residues. V was cut by 3 bases and J by 7 bases, with 12 bases left in between. CDR1 is MGHDK, CDR2 SYGVNS, per germline.

There are a few counts of this clone. V is TRBV6-2 or TRBV6-3 and J is TRBJ2-5, with D possibly called TRBD1 or TRBD2 (5 bases each). Germline V lookup: CDR1 MNHEY, CDR2 SVGEGT. This CDR3 has 11 residues. V was clipped by 6 bases and J by 4 bases, with 6 bases between them. CDR3 region: CASSGAETQYF. The CDR3 DNA is TGTGCCAGCAGCGGGGCAGAGACCCAGTACTTC.

The chain combines TRBV11-3 with TRBJ2-1; TRBD2 might be the D (7 bases). V was trimmed by 6 bases and J by 7 bases, leaving 19 bases between them. The CDR3 is made up of 15 amino acids. Germline V gene sequence: CDR1 SGHNT, CDR2 YENEEA. In DNA, the CDR3 is TGTGCCAGCAGTCAAGGGGGGGGAATCGAAAATGAGCAGTTCTTC. Its protein is CASSQGGGIENEQFF.

The genes are TRBV7-9 and TRBJ1-2; TRBD1 matches at 8 bases. There are 15 residues in the CDR3. V was pared by 4 bases and J by 3 bases, with 7 bases of the junction left unmatched. The V gene's germline CDR1 is SEHNR and CDR2 FQNEAQ (reference sequence). The CDR3: CASSYRTGLDYGYTF. In nucleotides, the CDR3 is TGTGCCAGCAGCTATCGGACAGGGCTTGACTATGGCTACACCTTC.

V is TRBV28 and J is TRBJ1-2; 8 bases fit TRBD1. The CDR3 totals 17 residues. Germline V gene sequence: CDR1 MDHEN, CDR2 SYDVKM. V shed 6 bases and J 0 bases; nucleotides not matched to a gene: 12. Written as DNA, the CDR3 is TGTGCCAGCAGCTCCGGGACAGGACGAACTACTAACTATGGCTACACCTTC. Translated: CASSSGTGRTTNYGYTF.

This clone was counted only a few times. Other DNA sequences in the sample encode the same CDR3. J is TRBJ1-1 and V is TRBV10-3; tentative D call: TRBD1 (5 bases). The CDR3 is made up of 14 amino acids. Trimming left V 3 bases short and J 4 bases short, with 12 bases between. CDR1 is ENHRY, CDR2 SYGVKD, per germline. CDR3 sequence: CAISDAGGRTEAFF. The CDR3 DNA is TGTGCCATCAGTGATGCGGGGGGACGCACTGAAGCTTTCTTT.

This clone has only one observation. The genes are TRBV19 and TRBJ2-3; D gene ambiguous. Germline V gives CDR1 LNHDA, CDR2 SQIVND (reference sequence). The CDR3 totals 15 residues. Deletions cut 7 bases from V and 0 bases from J, with 14 bases between. The DNA for the CDR3 is TGTGCCAGTACGGTTGCCCTGTCTAGCACAGATACGCAGTATTTT. This translates into CASTVALSSTDTQYF.

The chain carries TRBV5-6 and TRBJ2-1; TRBD1 matches at 10 bases. V was clipped by 7 bases and J by 4 bases; unmatched bases: 8. The CDR3 is 15 amino acids. Germline V lookup: CDR1 SGHDT, CDR2 YYEEEE. CDR3 loop: CASCRDRGTYNEQFF. Written as DNA, the CDR3 is TGTGCCAGCTGCCGGGACAGGGGAACTTACAATGAGCAGTTCTTC. Variable domain in full (rest from reference TRBV5-6 and TRBJ2-1): DAGVTQSPTHLIKTRGQQVTLRCSPKSGHDTVSWYQQALGQGPQFIFQYYEEEERQRGNFPDRFSGHQFPNYSSELNVNALLLGDSALYLCASCRDRGTYNEQFFGPGTRLTVL.

This chain links TRBV7-8 with TRBJ2-7; 11 nucleotides agree with TRBD2. The ends lost 5 bases at V and 2 bases at J; junction bases unmatched: 14. Germline lookup yields CDR1 SGHVS and CDR2 FQNEAQ. The CDR3 totals 18 residues. The CDR3 reads CASSPGTGTSGLTYEQYF. In DNA, the CDR3 is TGTGCCAGCAGCCCCGGGACCGGGACTAGCGGATTGACCTACGAGCAGTACTTC.

The chain couples TRBV6-2 or TRBV6-3 to TRBJ1-5; no firm D call. The V end lost 0 bases, the J end lost 7 bases, and 13 bases lay between the germline ends. Germline V gives CDR1 MNHEY, CDR2 SVGEGT. The CDR3 is 15 amino acids. CDR3 nucleotides: TGTGCCAGCAGTTACTCGGAGGGTCCGAAGCAGCCCCAGCATTTT. This encodes CASSYSEGPKQPQHF.

This clone occurred a few times. The chain is built from TRBV29-1 and TRBJ1-1; possible D gene TRBD1, 6 bases. The CDR3 consists of 13 residues. Germline values: CDR1 SQVTM, CDR2 ANQGSEA. The V end lost 7 bases, the J end lost 4 bases, and 16 bases lay between the germline ends. The DNA of the CDR3 is TGCAGCGCGCTACAGGGAGTGGGCACTGAAGCTTTCTTT. It codes for CSALQGVGTEAFF.

This chain joins TRBV7-2 and TRBJ2-3; no firm D call. The CDR3 contains 14 residues. CDR1 SGHTA and CDR2 FQGNSA come from the germline V gene. The V gene lost 0 bases and the J gene lost 4 bases, with 8 bases spanning the gap. CDR3 sequence reads: CASSLARRADTQYF. The CDR3 DNA reads as TGTGCCAGCAGCTTAGCGCGGCGCGCAGATACGCAGTATTTT.

The chain carries TRBV11-3 and TRBJ2-2, with 12 bases lining up with TRBD2. The junction had 14 bases not matched to a gene; V was cut back by 5 bases and J by 4 bases. This CDR3 contains 19 residues. CDR1 SGHNT and CDR2 YENEEA come from the germline V gene. The CDR3 loop reads CASSLGLAGSTRGTGELFF. CDR3 nucleotides: TGTGCCAGCAGCCTAGGACTAGCGGGGTCCACCCGGGGCACCGGGGAGCTGTTTTTT.